This TCR beta chain was found in a study of blood T cell repertoires in COVID-19. Here immunoSEQ multiplex PCR was the method, and the copy in TCRdb shows in-frame clones only, minus some. Of about 150,000 clones in the sample, over 75% were seen once. Sequenced material: peripheral blood. This sequence was found in a human donor in a cohort sampled during active COVID-19.

CDR3 sequence (DNA): TGTGCCACCACGGGACTATCTAATGAGCAGTTCTTC. Translated: CATTGLSNEQFF. The rearrangement joins TRBV24-1 to TRBJ2-1, with 7 bases identical to TRBD2. V trimming: 8 bases; J trimming: 7 bases; junction bases outside the gene matches: 4. CDR3 length: 12 amino acids. Germline V gene sequence: CDR1 KGHDR, CDR2 SFDVKD.